The 27 T cell receptor beta chains given below trace back to one sample, sequenced in a study of PD-L1 blockade in urothelial cancer. The data were produced by immunoSEQ multiplex PCR, yet TCRdb's version contains in-frame clones alone and is incomplete. The sample carries about 43,000 clones, 88% recorded once. The source material was PBMCs, sampled around atezolizumab (anti-PD-L1) treatment. These receptors were obtained from a woman aged 55-69 years with urothelial cancer.

The chain carries TRBV10-3 and TRBJ1-5; D might be TRBD1 (5 bases). CDR1 is ENHRY, CDR2 SYGVKD, per germline. CDR3 size: 16 residues. V lost 0 bases to trimming and J lost 0 bases, with 9 bases between them. This CDR3 reads CAISESPGNSNQPQHF. CDR3 DNA: TGTGCCATCAGTGAGTCACCAGGGAATAGCAATCAGCCCCAGCATTTT.

This clone was seen only once. The genes are TRBV7-6 and TRBJ2-7; 9 nucleotides match TRBD1. Germline V gives CDR1 SGHVS, CDR2 FNYEAQ. The CDR3 sequence is 14 residues long. V was pared by 1 base and J by 6 bases, with 4 bases of the junction left unmatched. The CDR3 nucleotides read TGTGCCAGCAGCTTAGAGGGACAGGGTGGCGAGCAGTACTTC. Protein: CASSLEGQGGEQYF.

The J gene is TRBJ2-2, the V gene TRBV7-9, with 7 positions matching TRBD2. The length of the CDR3 is 13 residues. V lost 6 bases, J lost 8 bases, and 6 bases stayed unmatched. Germline assignment: CDR1 SEHNR and CDR2 FQNEAQ (reference sequence). The CDR3 region has the DNA TGTGCCAGCAGGGGGACTATTACTGGGGAGCTGTTTTTT. Protein: CASRGTITGELFF. Full variable domain (outside the CDR3, taken from reference TRBV7-9 and TRBJ2-2): DTGVSQNPRHKITKRGQNVTFRCDPISEHNRLYWYRQTLGQGPEFLTYFQNEAQLEKSRLLSDRFSAERPKGSFSTLEIQRTEQGDSAMYLCASRGTITGELFFGEGSRLTVL.

J is TRBJ2-1 and V is TRBV5-4; 7 nucleotides align to TRBD2. Germline V gives CDR1 SGHNT, CDR2 YYREEE (reference sequence). The CDR3 consists of 16 residues. V trimming: 3 bases; J trimming: 2 bases; junction bases outside the gene matches: 8. CDR3 nucleotide sequence: TGTGCCAGCAGCTCGGCTAGCGGACCGACCTACAATGAGCAGTTCTTC. Amino acids: CASSSASGPTYNEQFF.

This clone is classed as medium-sized (0.01 to 0.1%). The J gene is TRBJ2-5, the V gene TRBV11-2; 7 bases fit TRBD2. The junction had 4 bases not matched to a gene; V was cut back by 1 base and J by 2 bases. The CDR3 contains 15 residues. The germline gives CDR1 SGHAT, CDR2 FQNNGV. CDR3 region: CASSLGGTTQETQYF. The CDR3 nucleotides read TGTGCCAGCAGCTTAGGAGGGACTACTCAAGAGACCCAGTACTTC.

The V call is TRBV7-7, the J call TRBJ2-5; 9 bases are shared with TRBD1. Germline V gene lookup returns CDR1 SSHAT and CDR2 FNYEAQ (reference sequence). Unmatched junction bases numbered 6, after V lost 5 bases and J lost 5 bases. This CDR3 region has 14 residues. The CDR3 here is CASSRRGQGETQYF. As DNA, the CDR3 is TGTGCCAGCAGCCGACGAGGACAGGGGGAGACCCAGTACTTC.

The V call is TRBV27, the J call TRBJ2-5; tentative D call: TRBD2 (6 bases). The CDR3 runs to 16 residues. V was clipped by 5 bases and J by 0 bases, with 16 bases between them. Per the germline V gene, CDR1 is MNHEY and CDR2 is SMNVEV (reference sequence). In nucleotides, the CDR3 is TGTGCCAGCAGTCCGCTTGGGGGGTCGTACCAAGAGACCCAGTACTTC. Translating gives CASSPLGGSYQETQYF.

This clone was counted only a few times. The rearrangement uses TRBV19 and TRBJ1-5, with D possibly matching TRBD1 (6 bases). The CDR3 contains 14 residues. CDR1 and CDR2 from the germline V gene are LNHDA and SQIVND (reference sequence). V was pared by 7 bases and J by 3 bases, with 13 bases between. Here the CDR3 reads CASNPGAFNQPQHF. The CDR3 DNA reads TGTGCCAGTAATCCAGGGGCTTTCAATCAGCCCCAGCATTTT.

The rearrangement links TRBV4-3 to TRBJ1-5; a possible D gene is TRBD1 (5 bases). The CDR3 runs to 17 residues. CDR1 and CDR2 (germline): LGHNA, YSLEER. Trimming pared 0 bases from V and 3 bases from J, leaving 15 bases between. CDR3 nucleotides: TGCGCCAGCAGCCAAGATCAAATTGCCAGGGACAATCAGCCCCAGCATTTT. It translates to CASSQDQIARDNQPQHF.

This chain links TRBV5-1 with TRBJ2-2; TRBD2 matches 7 bases. Per germline, CDR1 SGHRS and CDR2 YFSETQ. Trimming removed 4 bases from V and 6 bases from J; junction bases left unmatched: 9. The CDR3 sequence is 15 residues long. This CDR3 reads CASSAGDIGPGELFF. CDR3 coding DNA: TGCGCCAGCAGCGCGGGGGATATTGGCCCCGGGGAGCTGTTTTTT.

The chain couples TRBV5-6 to TRBJ2-5, with TRBD2 matching over 12 bases. J lost 5 bases, V lost 4 bases, and 9 bases had no gene match. Germline lookup yields CDR1 SGHDT and CDR2 YYEEEE. The CDR3 sequence is 16 residues long. The CDR3 DNA is TGTGCCAGCAGCCGGACTAGCGGGGTATTAGGGGAGACCCAGTACTTC. It specifies CASSRTSGVLGETQYF. Drawing the rest from reference TRBV5-6 and TRBJ2-5, the complete variable domain is DAGVTQSPTHLIKTRGQQVTLRCSPKSGHDTVSWYQQALGQGPQFIFQYYEEEERQRGNFPDRFSGHQFPNYSSELNVNALLLGDSALYLCASSRTSGVLGETQYFGPGTRLLVL.

Here the CDR3 reads CASSRQERQPQHF. The CDR3 DNA reads TGTGCCAGCAGCCGACAGGAACGGCAGCCCCAGCATTTT. This sequence joins TRBV11-2 and TRBJ1-5, with a tentative D call TRBD1 (6 bases). This CDR3 has 13 residues. The germline gives CDR1 SGHAT, CDR2 FQNNGV. Trimming left V 5 bases short and J 7 bases short, with 12 bases between.

V usage is TRBV7-2 and J usage is TRBJ2-7; D remains unclear. CDR3 length: 14 amino acids. The V end lost 2 bases, the J end lost 0 bases, and 8 bases lay between the germline ends. Germline CDR1 is SGHTA and CDR2 is FQGNSA. The CDR3 spells CASSLMESSYEQYF. The DNA for the CDR3 is TGTGCCAGCAGCTTAATGGAGAGCTCCTACGAGCAGTACTTC. Full variable domain (remainder filled in from reference TRBV7-2 and TRBJ2-7): GAGVSQSPSNKVTEKGKDVELRCDPISGHTALYWYRQSLGQGLEFLIYFQGNSAPDKSGLPSDRFSAERTGGSVSTLTIQRTQQEDSAVYLCASSLMESSYEQYFGPGTRLTVT.

CDR3 nucleotide sequence: TGTGCCAGTAGTCCTTCGGGGGGTATCGAGACCCAGTACTTC. Encoded protein: CASSPSGGIETQYF. J is TRBJ2-5 and V is TRBV19; 7 nucleotides align to TRBD2. V was clipped by 5 bases and J by 5 bases; unmatched bases: 8. This CDR3 is built from 14 residues. Germline-derived CDR1 and CDR2 are LNHDA and SQIVND (reference sequence).

V gene TRBV7-9 combines with J gene TRBJ1-2; D gene uncertain. Between the trimmed V and J ends, which lost 1 base and 6 bases, there was a span of 6 bases. The CDR3 is 12 amino acids. Germline-derived CDR1 and CDR2 are SEHNR and FQNEAQ (reference sequence). This chain's CDR3 is CASSLESHGYTF. CDR3 coding DNA: TGTGCCAGCAGCTTAGAGAGCCATGGCTACACCTTC.

The chain combines TRBV19 with TRBJ2-1, with 9 bases fitting TRBD2. Trimming took 3 bases from V and 7 from J; bases not matched to a gene: 10. CDR3 length equals 16 residues. CDR1 is LNHDA and CDR2 is SQIVND in the germline V gene (reference sequence). DNA for the CDR3: TGTGCCAGTAGTATCCTGGACTTGCGGGAGGGGAATGAGCAGTTCTTC. It is translated as CASSILDLREGNEQFF.

The V and J genes are TRBV7-9 and TRBJ2-7; tentatively, D is TRBD2 (6 bases). V gave up 2 bases and J gave up 2 bases, with 13 bases separating them. CDR1 is SEHNR, CDR2 FQNEAQ, per germline (reference sequence). The CDR3 runs 15 residues. The CDR3 sequence is CASSLQLGGAYEQYF. The DNA for the CDR3 is TGTGCCAGCAGCTTACAACTGGGCGGGGCCTACGAGCAGTACTTC.

This chain connects TRBV28 to TRBJ1-1; TRBD1 agrees at 8 bases. CDR3 length: 15 amino acids. Germline V lookup: CDR1 MDHEN, CDR2 SYDVKM. V shed 8 bases, J shed 4 bases, and the junction held 12 bases outside the gene matches. Written as DNA, the CDR3 is TGTGCCAGCGGTCGAGGTGGACAGGGAGCCACTGAAGCTTTCTTT. Translating it yields CASGRGGQGATEAFF. The whole variable domain, remainder taken from reference TRBV28 and TRBJ1-1, is DVKVTQSSRYLVKRTGEKVFLECVQDMDHENMFWYRQDPGLGLRLIYFSYDVKMKEKGDIPEGYSVSREKKERFSLILESASTNQTSMYLCASGRGGQGATEAFFGQGTRLTVV.

The V gene is TRBV7-2, the J gene TRBJ1-5; 12 nucleotides line up with TRBD1. Germline V gene sequence: CDR1 SGHTA, CDR2 FQGNSA. V trimming: 2 bases; J trimming: 5 bases; junction bases outside the gene matches: 4. This CDR3 comprises 16 residues. Here the CDR3 DNA reads TGTGCCAGCAGCTTACCGGGACAGGGGGCCGATCAGCCCCAGCATTTT. Its translation: CASSLPGQGADQPQHF.

This chain uses TRBV5-5 with TRBJ1-1, with 10 bases identical to TRBD1. CDR1 and CDR2 from the germline V gene are SGHKS and YYEKEE (reference sequence). The CDR3 length is 15 residues. J was trimmed by 7 bases and V by 0 bases; bases with no gene match: 6. The CDR3 sequence: CASSLDPGTGVEAFF. CDR3 sequence (DNA): TGTGCCAGCAGCTTGGATCCCGGGACAGGGGTTGAAGCTTTCTTT.

The rearrangement uses TRBV6-5 and TRBJ1-2; 7 bases map to TRBD1. In germline, CDR1 is MNHEY, CDR2 SVGAGI. With V trimmed by 6 bases and J by 6 bases, 7 bases remained unmatched. The CDR3 runs to 13 residues. CDR3 sequence: CASRMTGKNGYTF. In DNA form, the CDR3 reads TGTGCCAGCAGGATGACAGGGAAGAATGGCTACACCTTC.

The DNA for the CDR3 is TGTGCCAGCAGTTTTCAGCGGGGCACAGATACGCAGTATTTT. Encoded protein: CASSFQRGTDTQYF. The rearrangement joins TRBV6-5 to TRBJ2-3, with TRBD2 as a possible D gene (6 bases). The V end was cut by 4 bases, the J end by 1 base, with 9 bases between. The CDR3 extends over 14 amino acids. Looked up from germline, CDR1 is MNHEY and CDR2 is SVGAGI.

The V call is TRBV5-4, the J call TRBJ2-5, with TRBD2 matching 11 bases. V was pared by 3 bases and J by 5 bases, with 12 bases of the junction left unmatched. This CDR3 is 17 amino acids long. CDR1 is SGHNT, CDR2 YYREEE, per germline (reference sequence). In nucleotides, the CDR3 is TGTGCCAGCAGCTCCGCGGGGCTAGCGGGAGGTGGCGAGACCCAGTACTTC. It yields the protein CASSSAGLAGGGETQYF.

The chain has TRBV18 and TRBJ1-6; unclear D gene. V shed 3 bases and J shed 4 bases, with 19 bases lying between them. The germline V gene encodes CDR1 KGHSH and CDR2 LQKENI. This CDR3 is 18 amino acids long. The CDR3, as DNA: TGTGCCAGCTCACCCCGACAACTCGAGGGCCATTATAATTCACCCCTCCACTTT. Protein sequence: CASSPRQLEGHYNSPLHF.

The chain carries TRBV19 and TRBJ1-2; tentative D call: TRBD1 (5 bases). In germline, CDR1 is LNHDA, CDR2 SQIVND (reference sequence). V was shortened by 5 bases and J by 0 bases, with 16 bases between the two germline ends. The CDR3 sequence is 16 residues long. The CDR3 DNA follows: TGTGCCAGTAGTCCCCCCGGCAGGGTGGCTAACTATGGCTACACCTTC. The encoded protein is CASSPPGRVANYGYTF.

This clone was seen once. The chain employs TRBV7-3 and TRBJ2-1; 7 bases map to TRBD1. Germline trimming cut 5 bases from V and 6 bases from J; bases unmatched to any gene: 7. The CDR3 spans 14 residues. Germline CDR1 reads SGHTA; CDR2 reads FQGTGA. The CDR3 spells CASSIRPGGNEQFF. The CDR3 DNA is TGTGCCAGCAGCATCAGGCCAGGGGGCAATGAGCAGTTCTTC.

This clone was picked up one time. The CDR3 region is CASSEARDYSYEQYF. The CDR3 coding sequence is TGTGCCAGCAGTGAGGCCCGGGACTACTCCTACGAGCAGTACTTC. The chain uses TRBV2 and TRBJ2-7; 7 bases agree with TRBD2. CDR1 and CDR2 (germline): SNHLY, FYNNEI. With 3 bases clipped from V and 0 bases from J, the junction kept 5 bases outside the gene matches. The CDR3 is made up of 15 amino acids.